Below, 30 T cell receptor beta chains from the same sample are listed, as sequenced in a study of blood T cell repertoires in COVID-19. The table came from immunoSEQ multiplex PCR; TCRdb's copy has only in-frame clones and leaves some out. The table has hundreds of thousands of clones, 85% to 90% seen once. The specimen sequenced was peripheral blood. These receptor sequences come from a woman between 18 and 29 years old with acute or convalescent COVID-19.

The chain couples TRBV19 to TRBJ1-2; tentative D call: TRBD1 (6 bases). The CDR3 length is 18 residues. Trimming took off 10 bases at V and 0 bases at J, with 27 bases between the two ends. Per germline, CDR1 LNHDA and CDR2 SQIVND (reference sequence). In DNA form, the CDR3 reads TGTGCCACTAAGATGGGGGCCTCAACAGGTCCCCCTAACTATGGCTACACCTTC. Translating it yields CATKMGASTGPPNYGYTF.

This chain links TRBV2 with TRBJ1-5, with D perhaps matching TRBD1 (5 bases). The CDR3 extends over 13 amino acids. The germline CDR1 and CDR2 sequences are SNHLY and FYNNEI. Trimming stripped 9 bases from V and 8 bases from J, with 17 bases between. CDR3 sequence reads: CARGKGSDKPQHF. CDR3 bases: TGTGCCAGGGGGAAGGGCTCGGACAAGCCCCAGCATTTT.

V usage is TRBV30 and J usage is TRBJ1-6, with D perhaps matching TRBD1 (6 bases). The length of the CDR3 is 14 residues. The germline V gene encodes CDR1 GTSNPN and CDR2 SVGIG (reference sequence). Deletions cut 5 bases from V and 14 bases from J, with 22 bases between. The CDR3 reads CAWDRDIGGRALHF. Here the CDR3 DNA reads TGTGCCTGGGACCGGGACATTGGGGGTAGGGCCCTCCACTTT.

The chain links TRBV7-8 to TRBJ1-5, with D perhaps matching TRBD1 (6 bases). Trimming cost V 5 bases and J 5 bases, with 10 bases left between them. This CDR3 comprises 13 residues. Germline lookup yields CDR1 SGHVS and CDR2 FQNEAQ. CDR3 amino acids: CASSTTGYQPQHF. CDR3 bases: TGTGCCAGCAGCACGACAGGATATCAGCCCCAGCATTTT.

The gene calls are TRBV5-5 and TRBJ1-5; the D gene is possibly TRBD1 (6 bases). V lost 0 bases, J lost 7 bases, and 11 bases lay in between. This CDR3 has 14 amino acids. Looked up from germline, CDR1 is SGHKS and CDR2 is YYEKEE (reference sequence). CDR3 sequence reads: CASSLEGGGQPQHF. CDR3 sequence (DNA): TGTGCCAGCAGCTTGGAGGGAGGGGGGCAGCCCCAGCATTTT.

V usage is TRBV10-3 and J usage is TRBJ1-2; D may be TRBD1 (6 bases). The CDR3 sequence is 16 residues long. V was clipped by 6 bases and J by 5 bases, with 22 bases between them. Germline V gene lookup returns CDR1 ENHRY and CDR2 SYGVKD. This chain's CDR3 is CAISPDTPDSHYGYTF. For the CDR3, the DNA is TGTGCCATCAGCCCAGATACCCCGGACAGTCATTATGGCTACACCTTC.

This chain connects TRBV19 to TRBJ1-2; D is unresolved. This CDR3 has 13 residues. Per the germline V gene, CDR1 is LNHDA and CDR2 is SQIVND (reference sequence). The V gene lost 8 bases and the J gene lost 3 bases, with 13 bases spanning the gap. CDR3 sequence: CASFLGEDYGYTF. The DNA for the CDR3 is TGTGCCAGTTTCTTGGGAGAAGACTATGGCTACACCTTC.

V and J are TRBV9 and TRBJ1-6, with TRBD1 matching over 9 bases. The germline CDR1 and CDR2 sequences are SGDLS and YYNGEE. The CDR3 is 15 residues long. V was clipped by 3 bases and J by 5 bases; unmatched bases: 3. The CDR3 bases are TGTGCCAGCAGCGGGTGGACAGGGGATAATTCACCCCTCCACTTT. As protein: CASSGWTGDNSPLHF. The full variable domain, with the rest looked up from reference TRBV9 and TRBJ1-6, is DSGVTQTPKHLITATGQRVTLRCSPRSGDLSVYWYQQSLDQGLQFLIQYYNGEERAKGNILERFSAQQFPDLHSELNLSSLELGDSALYFCASSGWTGDNSPLHFGNGTRLTVT.

The chain joins TRBV29-1 to TRBJ2-7, with 9 nucleotides matching TRBD1. The CDR3 contains 13 residues. V shed 6 bases, J shed 4 bases, and the junction held 7 bases outside the gene matches. Germline V gene sequence: CDR1 SQVTM, CDR2 ANQGSEA. CDR3 protein: CSVRTGEGYEQYF. The CDR3 region has the DNA TGCAGCGTCCGGACAGGGGAGGGTTACGAGCAGTACTTC.

Details on this clone: Other DNA sequences in the sample encode the same CDR3. The chain carries TRBV14 and TRBJ1-1, with D tentatively TRBD1 (6 bases). Deletions cut 3 bases from V and 0 bases from J, with 8 bases between. This CDR3 contains 14 residues. Per germline, CDR1 SGHDN and CDR2 FVKESK. The CDR3 bases are TGTGCCAGCAGCCATAGGACAGTGAACACTGAAGCTTTCTTT. Its protein is CASSHRTVNTEAFF.

This clone was seen only once. The chain carries TRBV4-3 and TRBJ1-2; D remains ambiguous. Germline V CDR1 and CDR2: LGHNA, YSLEER. With 4 bases removed from V and 4 bases from J, the gap between germline ends came to 13 bases. This CDR3 contains 14 residues. The CDR3 loop is CASSPAGYSYGYTF. As DNA, the CDR3 is TGCGCCAGCAGCCCGGCCGGGTACTCCTATGGCTACACCTTC.

The chain carries TRBV6-5 and TRBJ1-6; 7 nucleotides match TRBD1. The CDR3 contains 14 residues. V lost 3 bases and J lost 9; bases outside the gene matches: 5. In germline, CDR1 is MNHEY, CDR2 SVGAGI. CDR3 DNA: TGTGCCAGCAGTTATCGAGGGGGCCGTTCACCCCTCCACTTT. Protein product: CASSYRGGRSPLHF.

This chain uses TRBV2 with TRBJ1-1; D gene uncertain. Trimming removed 3 bases at V and 1 base at J, with 12 bases between. The CDR3 is 15 amino acids. Per the germline V gene, CDR1 is SNHLY and CDR2 is FYNNEI. CDR3 nucleotide sequence: TGTGCCAGCAGTGATCCGCCTACGAAGAACACTGAAGCTTTCTTT. As protein: CASSDPPTKNTEAFF.

The chain joins TRBV4-1 to TRBJ2-7; maybe TRBD2 (5 bases). Germline CDR1 reads MGHRA; CDR2 reads YSYEKL. There are 16 residues in the CDR3. The V end was cut by 1 base, the J end by 2 bases, with 15 bases between. The CDR3 here is CASSQVPGDRAYEQYF. CDR3 coding DNA: TGCGCCAGCAGCCAAGTTCCCGGGGATCGGGCCTACGAGCAGTACTTC.

The chain recombines TRBV19 with TRBJ2-1; 7 positions match TRBD2. The CDR3 is 15 residues long. The ends lost 7 bases at V and 8 bases at J; junction bases unmatched: 14. The germline V gene has CDR1 LNHDA and CDR2 SQIVND (reference sequence). The CDR3 nucleotides read TGTGCCAGTAATACCGGGACTACCAGATTAGATGAGCAGTTCTTC. This sequence encodes CASNTGTTRLDEQFF.

The chain links TRBV24-1 to TRBJ2-1, with a tentative D call TRBD1 (5 bases). V was pared by 3 bases and J by 6 bases, with 14 bases between. Germline V gene data show CDR1 as KGHDR and CDR2 as SFDVKD. The CDR3 is 15 amino acids. Here the CDR3 DNA reads TGTGCCACCAGTGATCACCCCCGACAGTCCAATGAGCAGTTCTTC. Translation: CATSDHPRQSNEQFF.

The chain recombines TRBV7-8 with TRBJ2-3; 9 positions agree with TRBD2. Trimming cost V 5 bases and J 1 base; bases outside gene matches: 7. The CDR3 has 16 residues. Germline loops: CDR1 SGHVS, CDR2 FQNEAQ. In DNA form, the CDR3 reads TGTGCCAGCAGCCTTAGCGGGGGTGGTGGCACAGATACGCAGTATTTT. It is translated as CASSLSGGGGTDTQYF. The full variable domain, rest sourced from reference TRBV7-8 and TRBJ2-3, is GAGVSQSPRYKVAKRGQDVALRCDPISGHVSLFWYQQALGQGPEFLTYFQNEAQLDKSGLPSDRFFAERPEGSVSTLKIQRTQQEDSAVYLCASSLSGGGGTDTQYFGPGTRLTVL.

The chain employs TRBV30 and TRBJ2-5; TRBD1 agrees at 8 bases. CDR1 is GTSNPN, CDR2 SVGIG, per germline (reference sequence). This CDR3 is 13 amino acids long. The J segment lost 12 bases and the V segment lost 2 bases, leaving 11 bases of the junction unmatched. CDR3 bases: TGTGCCTGGAGTCAACGGAGGGGACAGGCGGAGTACTTC. Its translation is CAWSQRRGQAEYF.

This chain connects TRBV6-6 to TRBJ1-1; 8 bases match TRBD1. Per the germline V gene, CDR1 is MNHNY and CDR2 is SVGAGI (reference sequence). The CDR3 runs to 15 residues. V was clipped by 3 bases and J by 1 base; unmatched bases: 4. The CDR3 here is CASSYKGQENTEAFF. CDR3 DNA sequence: TGTGCCAGCAGTTATAAGGGACAGGAGAACACTGAAGCTTTCTTT.

In its sample, this clone was seen once. The chain combines TRBV27 with TRBJ2-3, with TRBD2 matching over 8 bases. The V segment lost 8 bases and the J segment 1 base; nucleotides outside the gene matches: 2. Germline lookup yields CDR1 MNHEY and CDR2 SMNVEV (reference sequence). The CDR3 contains 13 residues. The CDR3 region has the DNA TGTGCCAGCGGGCGGGGGGGCACAGATACGCAGTATTTT. As protein: CASGRGGTDTQYF.

The chain employs TRBV29-1 and TRBJ1-1, with 11 bases lining up with TRBD1. The CDR3 extends over 14 amino acids. V trimming: 6 bases; J trimming: 6 bases; junction bases outside the gene matches: 9. The germline CDR1 and CDR2 sequences are SQVTM and ANQGSEA. CDR3 DNA sequence: TGCAGCGTCCCGGACAGGGGGCGATTCGCTGAAGCTTTCTTT. Encoded protein: CSVPDRGRFAEAFF.

This clone was recorded only once. The gene calls are TRBV5-5 and TRBJ2-3, with a possible D match to TRBD2 (6 bases). This CDR3 region has 14 residues. Trimming took off 4 bases at V and 2 bases at J, with 11 bases between the two ends. Germline CDR1 and CDR2: SGHKS and YYEKEE (reference sequence). CDR3 DNA: TGTGCCAGCAGCCGGGGACTTTCCACAGATACGCAGTATTTT. Translated, it gives CASSRGLSTDTQYF.

The CDR3 here is CASSVGGTFGEQFF. The CDR3 region has the DNA TGTGCCAGCAGCGTGGGGGGGACATTTGGTGAGCAGTTCTTC. The chain carries TRBV3-1 (or the pseudogene TRBV3-2) and TRBJ2-1; weak D call: TRBD2 (7 bases). The CDR3 runs 14 residues. From germline, CDR1 is LGHDT and CDR2 YNNKEL (reference sequence). V lost 5 bases to trimming and J lost 9 bases, with 17 bases between them.

The V and J genes are TRBV27 and TRBJ2-5; 12 bases fit TRBD2. J gave up 3 bases and V 5 bases, and 4 bases lay outside the gene matches. The CDR3 spans 15 residues. Germline CDR1 MNHEY, CDR2 SMNVEV (reference sequence). This CDR3 is CASSPRLAGEETQYF. CDR3 nucleotide sequence: TGTGCCAGCAGTCCCAGACTAGCGGGGGAAGAGACCCAGTACTTC.

This clone was observed once. This chain links TRBV5-6 with TRBJ2-2; no clear D. The ends were cut back, 3 bases at V and 5 bases at J, with 17 bases in the middle. The CDR3 totals 16 residues. CDR1 and CDR2 (germline): SGHDT, YYEEEE. The CDR3 DNA reads as TGTGCCAGCAGCTACCGCCCACTATATACGACCGGGGAGCTGTTTTTT. Amino acids: CASSYRPLYTTGELFF.

This clone was seen once. The CDR3 is CASSMRSWGYTF. DNA for the CDR3: TGTGCCAGCAGCATGAGGTCATGGGGCTACACCTTC. The chain uses TRBV7-9 and TRBJ1-2, with D unresolved. Per the germline V gene, CDR1 is SEHNR and CDR2 is FQNEAQ (reference sequence). Trimming pared 5 bases from V and 8 bases from J, leaving 12 bases between. The length of the CDR3 is 12 residues.

This chain links TRBV19 with TRBJ2-1; 7 positions match TRBD1. The germline V gene encodes CDR1 LNHDA and CDR2 SQIVND (reference sequence). V trimming: 1 base; J trimming: 3 bases; junction bases outside the gene matches: 6. This CDR3 is 16 amino acids long. CDR3: CASSIGEGAGYNEQFF. The CDR3 DNA reads TGTGCCAGTAGTATAGGCGAGGGGGCTGGCTACAATGAGCAGTTCTTC.

The gene calls are TRBV4-2 and TRBJ2-7; D perhaps matches TRBD1 (5 bases). Trimming pared 1 base from V and 5 bases from J, leaving 15 bases between. The CDR3 spans 15 residues. Germline CDR1 and CDR2: LGHNA and YNFKEQ. CDR3 coding DNA: TGTGCCAGCAGCCAAGGGCAAGGACATGTCAACGAGCAGTACTTC. Translation: CASSQGQGHVNEQYF.

J is TRBJ2-2 and V is TRBV6-1, with 9 bases lining up with TRBD2. Germline CDR1 MNHNS, CDR2 SASEGT. The CDR3 totals 16 residues. V trimming: 3 bases; J trimming: 4 bases; junction bases outside the gene matches: 6. The CDR3: CASSERRGGATGELFF. The CDR3 coding sequence is TGTGCCAGCAGTGAGCGTCGCGGGGGGGCCACCGGGGAGCTGTTTTTT.

This clone was picked up a small number of times. The gene calls are TRBV10-3 and TRBJ2-7, with 8 nucleotides matching TRBD1. The CDR3 consists of 14 residues. Germline values: CDR1 ENHRY, CDR2 SYGVKD. With V trimmed by 10 bases and J by 3 bases, 11 bases remained unmatched. The DNA for the CDR3 is TGTGCCACCTTATCCGGGACAGGCAACTACGAGCAGTACTTC. This gives the protein CATLSGTGNYEQYF.